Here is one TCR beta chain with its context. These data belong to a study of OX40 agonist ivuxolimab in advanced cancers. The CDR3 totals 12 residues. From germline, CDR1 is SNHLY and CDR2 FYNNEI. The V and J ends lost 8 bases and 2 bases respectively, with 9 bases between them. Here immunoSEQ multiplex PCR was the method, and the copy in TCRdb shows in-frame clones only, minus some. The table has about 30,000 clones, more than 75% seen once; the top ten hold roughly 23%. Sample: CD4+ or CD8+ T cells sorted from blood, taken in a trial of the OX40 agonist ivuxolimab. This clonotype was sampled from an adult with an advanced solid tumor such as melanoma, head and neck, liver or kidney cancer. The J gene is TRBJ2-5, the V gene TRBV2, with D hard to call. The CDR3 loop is CASDDLQETQYF. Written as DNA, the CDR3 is TGTGCCAGCGACGACTTGCAAGAGACCCAGTACTTC.